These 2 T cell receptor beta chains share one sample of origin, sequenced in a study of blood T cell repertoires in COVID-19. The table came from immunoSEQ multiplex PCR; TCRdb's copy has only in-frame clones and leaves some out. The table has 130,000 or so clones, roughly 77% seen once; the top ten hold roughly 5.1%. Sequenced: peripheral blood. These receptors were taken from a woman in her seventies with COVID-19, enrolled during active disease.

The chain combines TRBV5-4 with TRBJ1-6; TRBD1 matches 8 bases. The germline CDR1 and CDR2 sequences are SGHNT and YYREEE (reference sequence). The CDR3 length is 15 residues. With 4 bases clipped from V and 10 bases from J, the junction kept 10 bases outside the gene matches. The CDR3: CASSPNVGQGSPLHF. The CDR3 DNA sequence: TGTGCCAGCAGCCCAAACGTCGGACAGGGATCACCCCTCCACTTT.

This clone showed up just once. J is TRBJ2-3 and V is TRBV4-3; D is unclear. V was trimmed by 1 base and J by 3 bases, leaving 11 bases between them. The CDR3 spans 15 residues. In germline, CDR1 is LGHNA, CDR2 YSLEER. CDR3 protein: CASSQGVKRTDTQYF. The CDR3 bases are TGCGCCAGCAGCCAAGGGGTGAAGAGGACAGATACGCAGTATTTT.